This is a list of T cell receptor beta chains from one sample in a study of cytomegalovirus exposure and HLA in healthy donors. The table came from immunoSEQ multiplex PCR; TCRdb's copy has only in-frame clones and leaves some out. Of about 110,000 clones in the sample, over 65% are singletons; the top ten hold around 15%. The sequenced sample consisted of PBMCs. The receptors come from a man between 25 and 39 years old in good health and CMV-seropositive. The conserved cysteine and the conserved F or W are not part of the CDR3 here. Fields, in order: J gene, V gene, CDR3 protein.

TRBJ2-5 TRBV7-9 ASSSGGGAAETQY
TRBJ2-3 TRBV7-3 ASSSHSTDTQY
TRBJ1-6 TRBV30 AWSVQTGSYNSPLH
TRBJ2-7 TRBV28 ASSSPGQGSYEQY
TRBJ2-1 TRBV25-1 ASSDFYSNEQF
TRBJ2-7 TRBV4-3 ASSQEEAAFSYEQY
TRBJ1-5 TRBV6-1 ASSDGTGTDSNQPQH
TRBJ2-2 TRBV4-1 ASAERGDTGELF
TRBJ1-5 TRBV4-3 ASSQGRGLDQPQH
TRBJ1-2 TRBV10-1 ASSDSFDT
TRBJ2-6 TRBV30 AWNRYPPSGANVLT
TRBJ2-3 TRBV4-1 ASSQDLKRGRPSTDTQY
TRBJ2-3 TRBV19 ASSSGGAVTDTQY
TRBJ2-3 TRBV7-8 ASSLEGRGPYPPTDTQY
TRBJ2-2 TRBV5-1 ASRGTGELF
TRBJ2-7 TRBV19 ASNSGYTYEQY
TRBJ1-4 TRBV6-5 ASSPDRGAKLF
TRBJ2-7 TRBV5-6 ASSLARRDTYEQY
TRBJ2-3 TRBV5-6 ASSLSTERQY
TRBJ2-5 TRBV2 ASLTGLAGRGETQY
TRBJ1-4 TRBV4-3 ASSQGAVREKLF
TRBJ2-5 TRBV6-5 ASSYSGAETQY
TRBJ2-7 TRBV7-6 ASSLAPPDSLSSYEQY
TRBJ2-2 TRBV6-6 ASSTSGLNTGELF
TRBJ2-3 TRBV5-5 ASSPDRATDTQY